Listed below are T cell receptor beta chains from one sample, sequenced in a study of radiotherapy plus CTLA-4 blockade in lung cancer. Assay used: immunoSEQ multiplex PCR; TCRdb lists only in-frame clones, some missing. Seen here are more than 75,000 clones, around 83% observed once, and the top ten hold about 25%. Sequenced here: peripheral blood, sampled from a patient treated with radiotherapy plus ipilimumab. Receptors were obtained from a human donor with non-small cell lung cancer that progressed on radiotherapy plus ipilimumab. CDR3s include the opening cysteine and the closing phenylalanine or tryptophan. D genes are given only for firm matches. Not every row has a clone size; where given, it reads once, few, many or a size class.

>TRBJ1-4|TRBV5-1|NA|NA
CASSLGGWGRPATNEKLFF
TGCGCCAGCAGCTTGGGGGGATGGGGGCGCCCCGCAACTAATGAAAAACTGTTTTTT
>TRBJ1-5|TRBV18|TRBD1|NA
CASSPDRAYQPQHF
TGTGCCAGCTCACCAGACAGGGCCTACCAGCCCCAGCATTTT
>TRBJ2-7|TRBV28|NA|NA
CASTPVGAYEQYF
TGTGCCAGCACCCCAGTGGGGGCCTACGAGCAGTACTTC
>TRBJ2-5|TRBV2|NA|NA
CASSGRGGQETQYF
TGTGCCAGCAGTGGGCGGGGCGGGCAAGAGACCCAGTACTTC
>TRBJ2-7|TRBV11-2|NA|NA
CASSSPLRRGIEQYF
TGTGCCAGCAGCTCCCCCCTTAGGAGGGGCATCGAGCAGTACTTC
>TRBJ2-2|TRBV4-1|TRBD2|NA
CASSLYTSGANTGELFF
TGCGCCAGCAGCCTATACACTAGCGGGGCGAACACCGGGGAGCTGTTTTTT
>TRBJ2-1|TRBV19|TRBD2|NA
CASGTSGRALIYNEQFF
TGTGCCAGCGGGACTAGCGGGAGGGCCCTCATCTACAATGAGCAGTTCTTC
>TRBJ2-2|TRBV4-1|TRBD2|NA
CASSPLAGVTGELFF
TGCGCCAGCAGCCCGCTAGCGGGAGTCACCGGGGAGCTGTTTTTT
>TRBJ2-1|TRBV10-2|NA|once
CASSISRYNEQFF
TGCGCCAGCAGTATTAGTCGATACAATGAGCAGTTCTTC
>TRBJ2-1|TRBV9|TRBD1|NA
CASSVATGAAYNEQFF
TGTGCCAGCAGCGTAGCGACAGGGGCGGCCTACAATGAGCAGTTCTTC
>TRBJ2-2|TRBV5-6|TRBD1|NA
CASSKGQGSELFF
TGTGCCAGCAGCAAGGGACAGGGGAGTGAGCTGTTTTTT
>TRBJ1-4|TRBV6-6|NA|NA
CASRVRGEEKLFF
TGTGCCAGCAGGGTTCGGGGAGAAGAAAAACTGTTTTTT
>TRBJ1-3|TRBV27|NA|once
CASGTRDSGNTIYF
TGTGCCAGCGGAACGAGAGACTCTGGAAACACCATATATTTT
>TRBJ2-7|TRBV28|TRBD2|NA
CASSLRGRLAGQIRHEQYF
TGTGCCAGCAGTTTACGAGGACGACTAGCGGGCCAAATCCGCCACGAGCAGTACTTC
>TRBJ1-3|TRBV27|TRBD1|NA
CASKLPRQGLENTIYF
TGTGCCAGCAAACTCCCTCGACAGGGCCTGGAAAACACCATATATTTT
>TRBJ1-4|TRBV25-1|NA|NA
CASSDWGGNGEKLFF
TGTGCCAGCAGTGATTGGGGTGGGAATGGTGAAAAACTGTTTTTT
>TRBJ1-1|TRBV5-1|NA|NA
CASSGGTLGGEAFF
TGCGCCAGCAGCGGCGGGACCTTGGGCGGTGAAGCTTTCTTT
>TRBJ2-7|TRBV27|NA|NA
CASSLVRGKGEQYF
TGTGCCAGCAGTTTAGTCAGGGGTAAAGGCGAGCAGTACTTC
>TRBJ1-4|TRBV28|TRBD1|NA
CASTSPDRVKKLFF
TGTGCCAGCACCTCCCCGGACAGGGTTAAAAAACTGTTTTTT
>TRBJ1-2|TRBV28|TRBD1|NA
CASSPSPGTGIFYGYTF
TGTGCCAGCTCGCCCAGCCCCGGGACAGGGATATTCTATGGCTACACCTTC
>TRBJ2-7|TRBV5-6|NA|once
CASSGDRYEQYF
TGTGCCAGCAGCGGCGACAGGTACGAGCAGTACTTC
>TRBJ2-3|TRBV5-1|NA|NA
CASRGDGASDTQYF
TGCGCCAGCAGGGGGGACGGAGCATCAGATACGCAGTATTTT
>TRBJ2-1|TRBV11-2|TRBD1|NA
CASSALTGGNEQFF
TGTGCCAGCAGCGCGCTCACAGGGGGCAATGAGCAGTTCTTC
>TRBJ2-2|TRBV11-3|TRBD1|NA
CASSLGQGASSGELFF
TGTGCCAGCAGCCTGGGACAGGGGGCCTCTTCCGGGGAGCTGTTTTTT
>TRBJ1-1|TRBV6-5|NA|NA
CASSRGTEAFF
TGTGCCAGCAGTAGGGGGACTGAAGCTTTCTTT
>TRBJ2-5|TRBV15|NA|few
CATSRGSVANQETQYF
TGTGCCACCAGCAGGGGTAGCGTGGCAAACCAAGAGACCCAGTACTTC
>TRBJ1-5|TRBV19|NA|NA
CASSILLGQGDQPQHF
TGTGCCAGTAGTATATTATTGGGACAAGGGGATCAGCCCCAGCATTTT
>TRBJ1-5|TRBV14|TRBD1|NA
CASSQVQTPGRTGAPYSNQPQHF
TGTGCCAGCAGCCAAGTTCAAACCCCCGGGAGGACAGGGGCCCCTTATAGCAATCAGCCCCAGCATTTT
>TRBJ2-1|TRBV18|TRBD2|few
CASSPNLAGRGYNEQFF
TGTGCCAGCTCACCAAACCTAGCGGGTAGGGGGTACAATGAGCAGTTCTTC
>TRBJ2-3|TRBV6-5|TRBD1|NA
CASSYRGTGEDTQYF
TGTGCCAGCAGTTACAGGGGGACAGGGGAAGATACGCAGTATTTT
>TRBJ2-3|TRBV28|TRBD2|NA
CASGGLLETDTQYF
TGTGCCAGCGGGGGACTACTGGAGACAGATACGCAGTATTTT
>TRBJ2-2|TRBV6-1|NA|NA
CASSDFSTNTGELFF
TGTGCCAGCAGTGACTTTAGTACGAACACCGGGGAGCTGTTTTTT
>TRBJ1-1|TRBV6-1|NA|once
CASTPSGGLSAFF
TGTGCCAGCACTCCGTCTGGGGGACTCTCAGCTTTCTTT
>TRBJ2-3|TRBV6-6|TRBD1|once
CASNPDRRSTDTQYF
TGTGCCAGCAACCCGGACAGGAGAAGCACAGATACGCAGTATTTT
>TRBJ1-2|TRBV19|TRBD1|NA
CASTPGDSQANYGYTF
TGTGCCAGTACCCCGGGGGACAGCCAAGCTAACTATGGCTACACCTTC
>TRBJ1-5|TRBV6-5|NA|NA
CASSSNGDIHNQPQHF
TGTGCCAGCAGTTCGAACGGGGACATCCACAATCAGCCCCAGCATTTT
>TRBJ2-2|TRBV7-2|NA|NA
CASSIIRSSGELFF
TGTGCCAGCAGCATCATAAGGTCGAGCGGGGAGCTGTTTTTT
>TRBJ2-1|TRBV5-4|TRBD2|few
CASSLRGTSGRTSYNEQFF
TGTGCCAGCAGCTTGCGCGGGACTAGCGGGAGGACCTCCTACAATGAGCAGTTCTTC
>TRBJ1-5|TRBV18|NA|few
CASSPQGSNQPQHF
TGTGCCAGCTCACCACAGGGGTCGAATCAGCCCCAGCATTTT
>TRBJ2-5|TRBV7-3|NA|NA
CASSPSGSQETQYF
TGTGCCAGCAGTCCTAGTGGGTCCCAAGAGACCCAGTACTTC
>TRBJ2-3|TRBV7-6|TRBD2|NA
CASSINLAATDTQYF
TGTGCCAGCAGCATCAATCTAGCGGCCACAGATACGCAGTATTTT
>TRBJ2-1|TRBV6-6|TRBD2|NA
CASSYWASGYNEQFF
TGTGCCAGCAGTTACTGGGCTAGCGGGTACAATGAGCAGTTCTTC
>TRBJ2-1|TRBV2|NA|NA
CASSGSIADSSYNEQFF
TGTGCCAGCAGTGGTTCCATAGCGGATAGCTCCTACAATGAGCAGTTCTTC
>TRBJ1-5|TRBV28|TRBD1|NA
CANQRQGASNQPQHF
TGTGCCAACCAAAGACAGGGGGCGAGCAATCAGCCCCAGCATTTT
>TRBJ2-7|TRBV5-1|TRBD1|NA
CASSLAGQGAILEQYF
TGCGCCAGCAGCTTGGCCGGACAGGGGGCTATCCTCGAGCAGTACTTC
>TRBJ2-2|TRBV19|NA|NA
CASSIYSRQGLGGPGELFF
TGTGCCAGTAGTATATATTCGAGGCAGGGACTCGGCGGACCCGGGGAGCTGTTTTTT
>TRBJ1-2|TRBV7-8|TRBD1|NA
CASSARTGAGGYTF
TGTGCCAGCAGCGCACGAACAGGGGCCGGTGGCTACACCTTC
>TRBJ1-1|TRBV4-1|NA|few
CASSQGGGMNTEAFF
TGCGCCAGCAGCCAAGGGGGGGGGATGAACACTGAAGCTTTCTTT
>TRBJ2-1|TRBV29-1|NA|NA
CSASGQSNEQFF
TGCAGCGCCTCCGGGCAGAGCAATGAGCAGTTCTTC
>TRBJ1-5|TRBV2|TRBD1|NA
CASSVGQGLSAQHF
TGTGCCAGCAGTGTGGGACAGGGGCTCTCGGCCCAGCATTTT
>TRBJ2-3|TRBV5-1|TRBD2|NA
CASSKTSGGADTQYF
TGCGCCAGCAGCAAGACTAGCGGAGGGGCGGATACGCAGTATTTT
>TRBJ2-7|TRBV5-1|NA|NA
CASSPTGDFSYEQYF
TGCGCCAGCAGCCCGACGGGGGACTTCTCCTACGAGCAGTACTTC
>TRBJ2-7|TRBV6-5|TRBD2|NA
CASSFSGTSDYEQYF
TGTGCCAGCAGTTTCTCCGGGACTAGCGACTACGAGCAGTACTTC
>TRBJ2-3|TRBV30|TRBD2|NA
CAWSGLAGTDTQYF
TGTGCCTGGAGTGGACTAGCGGGAACAGATACGCAGTATTTT
>TRBJ2-1|TRBV30|TRBD2|few
CAWSVTSGMQFF
TGTGCCTGGAGTGTAACTAGCGGGATGCAGTTCTTC